This passage covers 2 T cell receptor beta chains from one sample sequenced in a study of cytomegalovirus exposure and HLA in healthy donors (dated by TCRdb to the late 2010s). Preparation of the library involved the immunoSEQ multiplex PCR assay. The multiplex PCR relied on a mix of 60 forward primers for TCR Vbeta segments and 13 reverse primers for TCR Jbeta segments. TCRdb took over this immuneACCESS table, retaining in-frame rearrangements with V and J assigned. Such tables are incomplete; in checked studies, under half of the missing clones stem from an unresolved V gene, and the remainder is unexplained. A total of some 150,000 clones appear in this sample, roughly 78% of them only once. The ten largest clones add up to 2% to 2.5% of the sample. The sequenced sample consisted of PBMCs. All receptors derive from a man aged 35 to 55 in good health and CMV-seronegative.

CDR3 sequence reads: CASSERQVYGYTF. In nucleotides, the CDR3 is TGTGCCAGCAGTGAAAGACAGGTCTATGGCTACACCTTC. The gene calls are TRBV6-1 and TRBJ1-2; D may be TRBD1 (6 bases). The length of the CDR3 is 13 residues. Trimming left V 2 bases short and J 4 bases short, with 8 bases between. CDR1 and CDR2 from the germline V gene are MNHNS and SASEGT.

The V gene is TRBV2, the J gene TRBJ1-4; D is undetermined. This CDR3 spans 13 amino acids. Germline CDR1 SNHLY, CDR2 FYNNEI. The germline V and J ends were trimmed by 8 bases and 0 bases, with 7 bases remaining between them. CDR3 DNA sequence: TGTGCCAGCCAACAGTCAACTAATGAAAAACTGTTTTTT. Translated: CASQQSTNEKLFF.